A selection of T cell receptor beta chains follows, all from one sample in a study of blood T cell repertoires in COVID-19. The data were produced by immunoSEQ multiplex PCR, yet TCRdb's version contains in-frame clones alone and is incomplete. The sample includes under 250,000 clones, more than 85% seen only once; the top ten take under 9%. The sequencing sample was made of peripheral blood. These receptors were obtained from a woman in her 70s with active or convalescent COVID-19. Both conserved end residues are part of each CDR3. D genes are given only for firm matches. Size is omitted from some rows. Given values are once, few, many or a class for expanded clones.

14 - TRBJ1-3 - TRBV5-1 TGCGCCAGCAGCAATGGAGTTTCTGGAAACACCATATATTTT CASSNGVSGNTIYF
13 once TRBJ2-2 - TRBV24-1 TGTGCCACCACTGCACGGGACACCGGGGAGCTGTTTTTT CATTARDTGELFF
15 - TRBJ2-2 - TRBV7-2 TGTGCCAGCAGCTATGAGGGTAGAGTCACCGGGGAGCTGTTTTTT CASSYEGRVTGELFF
13 many TRBJ2-7 - TRBV4-3 TGCGCCAGCAGCCTACGAGGCTCCTACGAGCAGTACTTC CASSLRGSYEQYF
15 - TRBJ1-1 - TRBV10-3 TGTGCCATCAGTGACGTCCAAGGGGCGCGGACTGAAGCTTTCTTT CAISDVQGARTEAFF
13 - TRBJ1-2 - TRBV24-1 TGTGCCACCAGTGCAGACAAAGTCTATGGCTACACCTTC CATSADKVYGYTF
13 - TRBJ1-4 - TRBV19 TGTGCCAGTAGTATAAGAGTCGATGAAAAACTGTTTTTT CASSIRVDEKLFF
14 - TRBJ2-5 - TRBV19 TGTGCCAGTAGTTTAGACAGCCTTCGGGGGACCCAGTACTTC CASSLDSLRGTQYF
13 - TRBJ2-7 - TRBV27 TGTGCCAGCAAGTCGGCTACAGGGTACGAGCAGTACTTC CASKSATGYEQYF
17 - TRBJ2-1 TRBD2 TRBV6-2/TRBV6-3 TGTGCCAGCAGTTCCCGGACTAGCGGGGGCTTTTACAATGAGCAGTTCTTC CASSSRTSGGFYNEQFF
16 - TRBJ1-2 - TRBV4-3 TGCGCCAGCAGCCAAGATGTGGCAGGGGCTGACTATGGCTACACCTTC CASSQDVAGADYGYTF
15 - TRBJ1-1 TRBD1 TRBV4-3 TGCGCCAGCAGCCAAGGGACAGGCCCGGGGACTGAAGCTTTCTTT CASSQGTGPGTEAFF
16 - TRBJ1-2 TRBD1 TRBV6-5 TGTGCCAGCAGTTCCGCCGGGACAGGGGACGACTATGGCTACACCTTC CASSSAGTGDDYGYTF